The 15 T cell receptor beta chains below all came from one sample that was sequenced in a study of blood T cell repertoires in COVID-19. Sequencing used immunoSEQ multiplex PCR; TCRdb keeps in-frame clones, though not all of them. The table shows under 150,000 clones, with approximately 80% occurring only once. Sequencing was carried out using peripheral blood. Every receptor here comes from a woman older than 75 in a cohort sampled during active or convalescent COVID-19.

The genes are TRBV7-9 and TRBJ1-2, with 7 bases lining up with TRBD1. Looked up from germline, CDR1 is SEHNR and CDR2 is FQNEAQ (reference sequence). The CDR3 runs 19 residues. J lost 0 bases, V lost 5 bases, and 18 bases had no gene match. CDR3 coding DNA: TGTGCCAGCAGCAGGGGGCCTCGGGACAACAACCCTTCTAACTATGGCTACACCTTC. It is translated as CASSRGPRDNNPSNYGYTF.

The rearrangement joins TRBV15 to TRBJ2-3, with TRBD2 matching 11 bases. J lost 2 bases, V lost 0 bases, and 4 bases had no gene match. The CDR3 has 17 amino acids. Germline lookup yields CDR1 LNHNV and CDR2 YYDKDF (reference sequence). CDR3 in DNA: TGTGCCACCAGCAGAGATCTAGCGGGGGGTGTCACAGATACGCAGTATTTT. Translating gives CATSRDLAGGVTDTQYF.

The chain recombines TRBV3-1 (or the pseudogene TRBV3-2) with TRBJ2-7, with 15 positions matching TRBD2. This CDR3 contains 15 residues. Germline V gives CDR1 LGHDT, CDR2 YNNKEL (reference sequence). The J segment lost 4 bases and the V segment lost 4 bases, leaving 2 bases of the junction unmatched. DNA for the CDR3: TGTGCCAGCAGCCCGGGGACTAGCGGGGGGTACGAGCAGTACTTC. Translation gives CASSPGTSGGYEQYF.

This rearrangement joins TRBV7-2 to TRBJ2-7; 8 bases line up with TRBD2. The CDR3 runs to 14 residues. Germline V gene data show CDR1 as SGHTA and CDR2 as FQGNSA. The J segment lost 3 bases and the V segment lost 4 bases, leaving 5 bases of the junction unmatched. The CDR3 here is CASSSDGTSYEQYV. The CDR3 DNA reads as TGTGCCAGCAGCTCAGATGGGACTAGCTACGAGCAGTACGTC.

In regard to this clone: An end of the junction differs from the germline gene, which may be a read error. This CDR3 is CASSVEEEPTNTQYF. The CDR3 DNA follows: TGTGCCAGCAGCGTAGAAGAGGAGCCCACAAATACGCAGTATTTT. This sequence joins TRBV9 and TRBJ2-3; D is unclear. Germline V gives CDR1 SGDLS, CDR2 YYNGEE. This CDR3 contains 15 residues.

This chain connects TRBV6-6 to TRBJ1-1, with D tentatively TRBD1 (5 bases). The CDR3 runs 13 residues. CDR1 and CDR2 (germline): MNHNY, SVGAGI (reference sequence). Trimming took off 6 bases at V and 3 bases at J, with 11 bases between the two ends. CDR3 sequence reads: CASSGGVDTEAFF. The DNA of the CDR3 is TGTGCCAGCAGCGGGGGTGTGGACACTGAAGCTTTCTTT.

This chain links TRBV5-1 with TRBJ2-1, with 11 bases lining up with TRBD2. The CDR3 consists of 15 residues. Germline CDR1 SGHRS, CDR2 YFSETQ. After removal of 5 bases from V and 2 bases from J, the junction contained 3 bases not matched to a gene. Here the CDR3 reads CASRPTSGAYNEQFF. The CDR3 bases are TGCGCCAGCAGGCCGACTAGCGGGGCCTACAATGAGCAGTTCTTC.

This chain connects TRBV24-1 to TRBJ2-7; perhaps TRBD2 as D (5 bases). V was trimmed by 9 bases and J by 1 base, leaving 24 bases between them. This CDR3 region has 17 residues. Looked up from germline, CDR1 is KGHDR and CDR2 is SFDVKD. The CDR3 spells CATVVCGRRCESYEQYF. The CDR3 DNA reads TGTGCCACCGTGGTGTGTGGGAGACGTTGTGAATCCTACGAGCAGTACTTC.

This clone turned up a few times. The chain combines TRBV18 with TRBJ1-4; 7 nucleotides align to TRBD1. Looked up from germline, CDR1 is KGHSH and CDR2 is LQKENI. The CDR3 is made up of 19 amino acids. Unmatched junction bases numbered 16, after V lost 6 bases and J lost 0 bases. For the CDR3, the DNA is TGTGCCAGCTCGCGGGTTATCTGGGGGACAGATACAACTAATGAAAAACTGTTTTTT. Translated: CASSRVIWGTDTTNEKLFF.

DNA for the CDR3: TGTGCCAGTAGACTGGAGGGACGATACTCTGGAAACACCATATATTTT. Its translation is CASRLEGRYSGNTIYF. This chain joins TRBV19 and TRBJ1-3; tentative D call: TRBD1 (5 bases). CDR1 LNHDA and CDR2 SQIVND come from the germline V gene (reference sequence). V gave up 6 bases and J gave up 0 bases, with 15 bases separating them. The CDR3 covers 16 residues. Full variable domain (outside the CDR3, taken from reference TRBV19 and TRBJ1-3): DGGITQSPKYLFRKEGQNVTLSCEQNLNHDAMYWYRQDPGQGLRLIYYSQIVNDFQKGDIAEGYSVSREKKESFPLTVTSAQKNPTAFYLCASRLEGRYSGNTIYFGEGSWLTVV.

The V and J genes are TRBV11-2 and TRBJ1-2; 9 positions match TRBD1. Trimming at V came to 5 bases and at J to 2 bases, leaving 6 bases not matched to a gene. From germline, CDR1 is SGHAT and CDR2 FQNNGV. The CDR3 contains 15 residues. CDR3 coding DNA: TGTGCCAGCAGCCGTCCCGGGACAGGGAACTATGGCTACACCTTC. Encoded protein: CASSRPGTGNYGYTF.

This clone was seen only a few times. The chain recombines TRBV27 with TRBJ1-2; D might be TRBD1 (5 bases). Germline V gene lookup returns CDR1 MNHEY and CDR2 SMNVEV (reference sequence). The CDR3 length is 13 residues. Trimming stripped 6 bases from V and 6 bases from J, with 14 bases between. The CDR3 here is CASRLTGFHGYTF. The CDR3, as DNA: TGTGCCAGCAGGCTTACAGGCTTCCATGGCTACACCTTC.

The genes are TRBV18 and TRBJ1-1; 8 nucleotides line up with TRBD1. The CDR3 is 14 amino acids. After removal of 5 bases from V and 4 bases from J, the junction contained 6 bases not matched to a gene. Per germline, CDR1 KGHSH and CDR2 LQKENI. Here the CDR3 reads CASSSGQGVTEAFF. The CDR3 DNA is TGTGCCAGCTCATCCGGACAGGGTGTCACTGAAGCTTTCTTT.

The V and J genes are TRBV5-1 and TRBJ2-3, with no clear D. This CDR3 region has 15 residues. The V gene's germline CDR1 is SGHRS and CDR2 YFSETQ. V lost 1 base and J 1 base, leaving 10 bases between the germline ends. As DNA, the CDR3 is TGCGCCAGCAGCTTGCAGCCGGAGCGCACAGATACGCAGTATTTT. It specifies CASSLQPERTDTQYF.

This sequence joins TRBV9 and TRBJ2-7, with 8 bases matching TRBD1. The J segment lost 0 bases and the V segment lost 5 bases, leaving 1 base of the junction unmatched. Germline V gives CDR1 SGDLS, CDR2 YYNGEE. The CDR3 sequence is 13 residues long. The CDR3 region is CASRTGGSYEQYF. The CDR3, as DNA: TGTGCCAGCAGAACAGGGGGCTCCTACGAGCAGTACTTC. The full variable domain, with the rest looked up from reference TRBV9 and TRBJ2-7, is DSGVTQTPKHLITATGQRVTLRCSPRSGDLSVYWYQQSLDQGLQFLIQYYNGEERAKGNILERFSAQQFPDLHSELNLSSLELGDSALYFCASRTGGSYEQYFGPGTRLTVT.